These 8 T cell receptor beta chains were all obtained from the same sample, sequenced in a study of blood T cell repertoires in COVID-19. Measured with immunoSEQ multiplex PCR; TCRdb has only the in-frame clones, and not every one. The table records approximately 210,000 clones, 80% to 85% of them present only once. Sequencing was done on a sample of peripheral blood. These receptors were obtained from a human donor in a cohort sampled during active COVID-19.

This clone was observed a single time. This chain uses TRBV2 with TRBJ2-2, with 8 positions matching TRBD1. This CDR3 spans 16 amino acids. Trimming removed 2 bases from V and 2 bases from J; junction bases left unmatched: 4. Germline CDR1 is SNHLY and CDR2 is FYNNEI. The CDR3 reads CASSELGQGNTGELFF. The CDR3 nucleotides are TGTGCCAGCAGTGAACTAGGACAGGGAAACACCGGGGAGCTGTTTTTT.

V gene TRBV30 combines with J gene TRBJ1-6; D unresolved. V lost 5 bases to trimming and J lost 0 bases, with 11 bases between them. Germline CDR1 and CDR2: GTSNPN and SVGIG (reference sequence). This CDR3 is 15 amino acids long. The CDR3 DNA is TGTGCCTGGGGCCCGGGGAGCTCCTATAATTCACCCCTCCACTTT. Translated: CAWGPGSSYNSPLHF.

The rearrangement joins TRBV28 to TRBJ2-2; D is unresolved. The germline V gene encodes CDR1 MDHEN and CDR2 SYDVKM. Trimming pared 6 bases from V and 5 bases from J, leaving 13 bases between. The CDR3 has 14 residues. This CDR3 reads CASSPPRLTGELFF. The CDR3, as DNA: TGTGCCAGCAGCCCCCCGAGGTTGACCGGGGAGCTGTTTTTT.

This clone was seen a single time. The rearrangement joins TRBV20-1 to TRBJ1-3, with 7 bases that match TRBD1. V trimming: 3 bases; J trimming: 4 bases; junction bases outside the gene matches: 6. This CDR3 comprises 14 residues. Looked up from germline, CDR1 is DFQATT and CDR2 is SNEGSKA (reference sequence). The CDR3 nucleotides read TGCAGTGCTAGTAACAGGGGCTCAGGAAACACCATATATTTT. It specifies CSASNRGSGNTIYF.

The chain has TRBV10-3 and TRBJ2-5, with 12 bases that match TRBD1. The CDR3 totals 19 residues. CDR1 is ENHRY, CDR2 SYGVKD, per germline. With V trimmed by 6 bases and J by 1 base, 15 bases remained unmatched. The CDR3 coding sequence is TGTGCCATCAGCGGCCCGGGACAGGGGGCGGGGGTCCTCCAAGAGACCCAGTACTTC. Its protein product is CAISGPGQGAGVLQETQYF.

V gene TRBV27 combines with J gene TRBJ2-4, with TRBD1 as a possible D gene (5 bases). Germline V gene sequence: CDR1 MNHEY, CDR2 SMNVEV (reference sequence). The CDR3 spans 15 residues. V gave up 0 bases and J gave up 0 bases, with 6 bases separating them. CDR3: CASSLSTEAKNIQYF. The CDR3 coding sequence is TGTGCCAGCAGTTTATCGACAGAAGCCAAAAACATTCAGTACTTC.

The chain uses TRBV29-1 and TRBJ1-2; D ambiguous. The germline gives CDR1 SQVTM, CDR2 ANQGSEA. This CDR3 region has 13 residues. V was pared by 4 bases and J by 2 bases, with 11 bases between. The CDR3 is CSVAPGTNYGYTF. CDR3 in DNA: TGCAGCGTTGCTCCAGGTACAAACTATGGCTACACCTTC. The variable domain in full, with the rest retrieved from reference TRBV29-1 and TRBJ1-2, is SAVISQKPSRDICQRGTSLTIQCQVDSQVTMMFWYRQQPGQSLTLIATANQGSEATYESGFVIDKFPISRPNLTFSTLTVSNMSPEDSSIYLCSVAPGTNYGYTFGSGTRLTVV.

Here the CDR3 DNA reads TGCGCCAGCAGCGCCACAGGGGCAGAAGCTTTCTTT. Translated: CASSATGAEAFF. The gene calls are TRBV5-1 and TRBJ1-1; 7 bases match TRBD1. The CDR3 contains 12 residues. The germline V gene has CDR1 SGHRS and CDR2 YFSETQ. V shed 4 bases and J 8 bases; nucleotides not matched to a gene: 5.